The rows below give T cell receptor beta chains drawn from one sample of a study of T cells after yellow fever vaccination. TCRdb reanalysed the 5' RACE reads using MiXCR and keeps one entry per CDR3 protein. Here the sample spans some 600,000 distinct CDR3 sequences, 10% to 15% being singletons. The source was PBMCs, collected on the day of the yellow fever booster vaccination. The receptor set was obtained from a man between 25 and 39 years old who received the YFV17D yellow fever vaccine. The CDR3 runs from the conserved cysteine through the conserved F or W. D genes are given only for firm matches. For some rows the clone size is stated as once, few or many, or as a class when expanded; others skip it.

DNA: TGTGCCAGCGGCACCTGGGGGGCGTGGGAGACCCAGTACTTC
CDR3: CASGTWGAWETQYF
size: NA
V: TRBV11-2
J: TRBJ2-5
D: NA

DNA: TGTGCCAGCAGTTCCGGGAGAGGCAATCAGCCCCAGCATTTT
CDR3: CASSSGRGNQPQHF
size: NA
V: TRBV27
J: TRBJ1-5
D: NA

DNA: TGCAGTGCTTTCACCGGGACACGGTCCTACGAGCAGTACTTC
CDR3: CSAFTGTRSYEQYF
size: few
V: TRBV20-1
J: TRBJ2-7
D: NA

DNA: TGTGCCAGCAGGGCGGGAGGGCTTGACCAGTTCTTC
CDR3: CASRAGGLDQFF
size: NA
V: TRBV6-5
J: TRBJ2-1
D: TRBD2

DNA: TGTGCCAGCAGCTTATTGAACAGGGCACTAAATGAGCAGTTCTTC
CDR3: CASSLLNRALNEQFF
size: NA
V: TRBV5-6
J: TRBJ2-1
D: NA

DNA: TGTGCCACCAGTGATTACGGATACCAACCGCAGTTCTTC
CDR3: CATSDYGYQPQFF
size: NA
V: TRBV24-1
J: TRBJ2-1
D: NA

DNA: TGTGCCAGCAGCGATTCACTAGCGGAGTTTGAGCAGTTCTTC
CDR3: CASSDSLAEFEQFF
size: NA
V: TRBV9
J: TRBJ2-1
D: TRBD2

DNA: TGCAGTGCTAGATCGAGAGGGGGGAGAGAGATAGCCAAAAACATTCAGTACTTC
CDR3: CSARSRGGREIAKNIQYF
size: NA
V: TRBV20-1
J: TRBJ2-4
D: NA

DNA: TGTGCCAGCAGCCGAGCGGGACCCCGAGACATTCAGTACTTC
CDR3: CASSRAGPRDIQYF
size: few
V: TRBV12-3/TRBV12-4
J: TRBJ2-4
D: TRBD2

DNA: TGCAGTGCTAGAGGGTTTACAGGGGAGGTCTACAATGAGCAGTTCTTC
CDR3: CSARGFTGEVYNEQFF
size: few
V: TRBV20-1
J: TRBJ2-1
D: NA

DNA: TGCGCCAGCAGCTTGTTTGAAGTGGAGACCCAGTACTTC
CDR3: CASSLFEVETQYF
size: NA
V: TRBV5-1
J: TRBJ2-5
D: NA

DNA: TGCGCCAGCAGCTTGGGGGACAGGTTGGGTGAAAAACTGTTTTTT
CDR3: CASSLGDRLGEKLFF
size: many
V: TRBV5-1
J: TRBJ1-4
D: TRBD1

DNA: TGTGCCAGCAGCTTATCCAGGGGCACCGGGGAGCTGTTTTTT
CDR3: CASSLSRGTGELFF
size: many
V: TRBV7-8
J: TRBJ2-2
D: NA

DNA: TGTGCCAGCAGTTGGACAGGGGGGCAGTTCTTC
CDR3: CASSWTGGQFF
size: few
V: TRBV25-1
J: TRBJ2-1
D: TRBD1

DNA: TGTGCCAGCAGCCAGGGACAGGGGGCGGGATACGAGCAGTACTTC
CDR3: CASSQGQGAGYEQYF
size: few
V: TRBV3-1
J: TRBJ2-7
D: TRBD1

DNA: TGTGCCAGCAGCTTCTCCCCATCCGGGTACCAGCCCCAGCATTTT
CDR3: CASSFSPSGYQPQHF
size: few
V: TRBV7-2
J: TRBJ1-5
D: NA

DNA: TGCAGCGTTGACTTTGCTAACTATGGCTACACCTTC
CDR3: CSVDFANYGYTF
size: few
V: TRBV29-1
J: TRBJ1-2
D: NA

DNA: TGTGCCAGCAGCGTAGGCGGCGGGGACACCGGGGAGCTGTTTTTT
CDR3: CASSVGGGDTGELFF
size: few
V: TRBV9
J: TRBJ2-2
D: NA

DNA: TGCTGTGCTAGAAGCCTTGTGCTAGCGGGAACTGACATTCAGTACTTC
CDR3: CCARSLVLAGTDIQYF
size: NA
V: TRBV20-1
J: TRBJ2-4
D: TRBD2

DNA: TGTGCCAGCAGCCCGCGGGGCGCAAGCACAGATACGCAGTATTTT
CDR3: CASSPRGASTDTQYF
size: NA
V: TRBV7-6
J: TRBJ2-3
D: NA

DNA: TGTGCCACCAGCCGAAAGGGCCGACAAGAGACCCAGTACTTC
CDR3: CATSRKGRQETQYF
size: many
V: TRBV15
J: TRBJ2-5
D: NA

DNA: TGCAGTGCTAAGGCGGCGGAGGGGTATGGCTACACCTTC
CDR3: CSAKAAEGYGYTF
size: NA
V: TRBV20-1
J: TRBJ1-2
D: NA

DNA: TGCTGCTCACAACCCGGGACTAGCGGGAAATACAATGAGCAGTTCTTC
CDR3: CCSQPGTSGKYNEQFF
size: NA
V: TRBV20-1
J: TRBJ2-1
D: TRBD2

DNA: TGTGCCAGCAGCACCGGGAGGTCCGACTACAATGAGCAGTTCTTC
CDR3: CASSTGRSDYNEQFF
size: few
V: TRBV2
J: TRBJ2-1
D: TRBD2

DNA: TGTGCCAGCAGTTACGGGACAGGTGATTACAATGAGCAGTTCTTC
CDR3: CASSYGTGDYNEQFF
size: few
V: TRBV12-3/TRBV12-4
J: TRBJ2-1
D: TRBD1

DNA: TGTGCCAGCAGTTATCTCTCTGGGGCCAACGTCCTGACTTTC
CDR3: CASSYLSGANVLTF
size: NA
V: TRBV6-2/TRBV6-3
J: TRBJ2-6
D: NA

DNA: TGTGCCAAGCCGCGGGACAGGGGTTACGAGCAGTACTTC
CDR3: CAKPRDRGYEQYF
size: NA
V: TRBV15
J: TRBJ2-7
D: TRBD1

DNA: TGTGCCAGCAGCCGCGGTAGCGGGGCCTCCACAGATACGCAGTATTTT
CDR3: CASSRGSGASTDTQYF
size: NA
V: TRBV5-4
J: TRBJ2-3
D: TRBD2

DNA: TGCAGCGCAAAAGAGCAGGGCGGCGGCACTGAAGCTTTCTTT
CDR3: CSAKEQGGGTEAFF
size: few
V: TRBV29-1
J: TRBJ1-1
D: NA

DNA: TGCGCCAGCAGCTTTAAGGTGAACACTGAAGCTTTCTTT
CDR3: CASSFKVNTEAFF
size: many
V: TRBV5-1
J: TRBJ1-1
D: NA

DNA: TGCGCCAGCAGCTTGTTTCGGGGTACCTACAATGAGCAGTTCTTC
CDR3: CASSLFRGTYNEQFF
size: few
V: TRBV5-1
J: TRBJ2-1
D: NA

DNA: TGCAGTGCTAGACTCCCGGGGCCCCAAGAGACCCAGTACTTC
CDR3: CSARLPGPQETQYF
size: few
V: TRBV20-1
J: TRBJ2-5
D: NA

DNA: TGTGCCAGCAGTTACTCGAGCGGGCCCTACGAGCAGTACTTC
CDR3: CASSYSSGPYEQYF
size: many
V: TRBV6-2/TRBV6-3
J: TRBJ2-7
D: NA

DNA: TGCGCCATTTCACCGGGACAGTACAATGAGCAGTTCTTC
CDR3: CAISPGQYNEQFF
size: NA
V: TRBV10-2
J: TRBJ2-1
D: TRBD1

DNA: TGTGCCAGCCTGACAACAGGCGAGCAACCTTACAATGAGCAGTTCTTC
CDR3: CASLTTGEQPYNEQFF
size: few
V: TRBV6-1
J: TRBJ2-1
D: NA

DNA: TGCGCCAGCAGCTTCCCGGGATCCGGGGAGCTGTTTTTT
CDR3: CASSFPGSGELFF
size: many
V: TRBV5-1
J: TRBJ2-2
D: NA

DNA: TGTGCCAGCAGTTACTCGACGACTAGCGGTAAAGAGACCCAGTACTTC
CDR3: CASSYSTTSGKETQYF
size: few
V: TRBV6-5
J: TRBJ2-5
D: TRBD2

DNA: TGCGCCAGCAGCTTTGGGGATAGCAATCAGCCCCAGCATTTT
CDR3: CASSFGDSNQPQHF
size: few
V: TRBV5-1
J: TRBJ1-5
D: NA

DNA: TGTGCCGCCGCCTCCGGGTATGGGGGAGTAGGGCAGTTCTTC
CDR3: CAAASGYGGVGQFF
size: few
V: TRBV28
J: TRBJ2-1
D: NA

DNA: TGCAGTGCTCTGGACAGGGGAGATCAGCCCCAGCATTTT
CDR3: CSALDRGDQPQHF
size: NA
V: TRBV20-1
J: TRBJ1-5
D: TRBD1

DNA: TGTGCCAGCTCCGACAGCATGAACACTGAAGCTTTCTTT
CDR3: CASSDSMNTEAFF
size: many
V: TRBV18
J: TRBJ1-1
D: NA

DNA: TGTGCCAGCACTCACCAGGGGGCAGGGGAGCTGTTTTTT
CDR3: CASTHQGAGELFF
size: few
V: TRBV7-9
J: TRBJ2-2
D: TRBD1

DNA: TGTGCCATCAGTGCCAAGATTCCCGGCATTCAGTACTTC
CDR3: CAISAKIPGIQYF
size: NA
V: TRBV10-3
J: TRBJ2-4
D: NA

DNA: TGTGCCAGCATCCTAGCGGGAGGGGATTATGAGCAGTTCTTC
CDR3: CASILAGGDYEQFF
size: NA
V: TRBV7-9
J: TRBJ2-1
D: TRBD2

DNA: TGTGCCAGCAGTGCGCTGGGGTCCAGGGGAGCGGGAGCCGCAGATACGCAGTATTTT
CDR3: CASSALGSRGAGAADTQYF
size: NA
V: TRBV6-1
J: TRBJ2-3
D: TRBD2

DNA: TGTGCCAGCAGCTTGGTAGCGGTTCCAACGCAGGGTGAGCAGTTCTTC
CDR3: CASSLVAVPTQGEQFF
size: few
V: TRBV7-2
J: TRBJ2-1
D: NA

DNA: TGCAGCGTTTGGACTAGCGGGAGGAGTGGGTTGTTCTTC
CDR3: CSVWTSGRSGLFF
size: few
V: TRBV29-1
J: TRBJ2-1
D: TRBD2

DNA: TGTGCCAGCAGATTGATGAATCAAGAGACCCAGTACTTC
CDR3: CASRLMNQETQYF
size: NA
V: TRBV5-4
J: TRBJ2-5
D: NA

DNA: TGTGCCAGCAGCCAACAACCTAGCCACTTCACCGGGGAGCTGTTTTTT
CDR3: CASSQQPSHFTGELFF
size: many
V: TRBV7-2
J: TRBJ2-2
D: NA

DNA: TGTGCCAGCAGCCCCTCTGGATCGTTATGGTATGGCTACACCTTC
CDR3: CASSPSGSLWYGYTF
size: few
V: TRBV5-5
J: TRBJ1-2
D: NA

DNA: TGTGCCAGCAGCCAAGTATGGGGGATGACCACCGGGGAGCTGTTTTTT
CDR3: CASSQVWGMTTGELFF
size: few
V: TRBV3-1
J: TRBJ2-2
D: NA

DNA: TGTGCCACCAGTGGGGGGACAGCGAACACCGGGGAGCTGTTTTTT
CDR3: CATSGGTANTGELFF
size: few
V: TRBV24-1
J: TRBJ2-2
D: TRBD1

DNA: TGTGCCAGTGCCGGGACGGCCTCCTACAATGAGCAGTTCTTC
CDR3: CASAGTASYNEQFF
size: few
V: TRBV2
J: TRBJ2-1
D: NA

DNA: TGCGCCAGCAGCCAAGCAGGGGGGAACTATGGCTACACCTTC
CDR3: CASSQAGGNYGYTF
size: NA
V: TRBV5-1
J: TRBJ1-2
D: TRBD1

DNA: TGTGCCAGCTCACCACCGGTTAGGGCAGAAGGAAACACCATATATTTT
CDR3: CASSPPVRAEGNTIYF
size: NA
V: TRBV18
J: TRBJ1-3
D: NA